This TCR beta chain was profiled in a study of T cell repertoires in ileal Crohn's disease. Remarks on this clone: No antigen is known for it.

Noted time point: inflamed ileum from the surgical specimen. Trimming shortened V by 1 base and J by 1 base, and 16 bases separated the two germline ends. Looked up from germline, CDR1 is MDHEN and CDR2 is SYDVKM. The CDR3 length is 17 residues. The study's findings and limits: Sorted CD8 T cells held more high-frequency clones than CD4.

Libraries were prepared by immunoSEQ multiplex PCR; TCRdb keeps only in-frame clonotypes and omits some of them. Among around 16,000 clones listed, about 92% were seen once. Sequences were obtained from ileal tissue. This sequence was found in an adult with Crohn's disease. The chain couples TRBV28 to TRBJ1-1; a possible D gene is TRBD1 (5 bases). In DNA form, the CDR3 reads TGTGCCAGCAGTTTATATCAGACAATGGGGGAGAACACTGAAGCTTTCTTT. It is translated as CASSLYQTMGENTEAFF.